One sample yielded the 18 T cell receptor beta chains listed below, sequenced in a study of regulatory T cells in long-lasting Graves disease. Arm-PCR of CDR3 regions and iRepertoire HTBI primers were the basis on which TCR beta libraries were built. In TCRdb, the multiplex PCR reads were re-called with MiXCR into one record per CDR3 protein. Seen here are hundreds of thousands of distinct CDR3 sequences, over 12% observed once, and the top ten hold approximately 7.8%. Sample time point: newly diagnosed GD, antithyroid drugs for less than 3 months. From PBMCs, RNA was extracted and then used to make the TCR library. The data were also submitted as part of a second study, on T cells in Graves' hyperthyroidism and ophthalmopathy.

This specimen was peripheral blood mononuclear cells (PBMCs), taken at new diagnosis, from a patient treated with antithyroid drugs. The source of these receptors is a woman aged 40 to 55 with Graves disease.

V usage is TRBV5-1 and J usage is TRBJ2-2; D is undetermined. Trimming removed 5 bases at V and 2 bases at J, with 13 bases between. CDR1 and CDR2 (germline): SGHRS, YFSETQ. The CDR3 consists of 15 residues. CDR3 bases: TGCGCCAGCAGGTGGAGTAGGGAAAACACCGGGGAGCTGTTTTTT. This translates into CASRWSRENTGELFF. Combining the CDR3 with reference TRBV5-1 and TRBJ2-2 gives the whole variable domain KAGVTQTPRYLIKTRGQQVTLSCSPISGHRSVSWYQQTPGQGLQFLFEYFSETQRNKGNFPGRFSGRQFSNSRSEMNVSTLELGDSALYLCASRWSRENTGELFFGEGSRLTVL.

This clonotype was observed at least ten times. The chain combines TRBV20-1 with TRBJ2-1; 7 nucleotides align to TRBD2. Germline CDR1 and CDR2: DFQATT and SNEGSKA (reference sequence). With V trimmed by 0 bases and J by 6 bases, 11 bases remained unmatched. There are 16 residues in the CDR3. This chain's CDR3 is CSARDRRLAEFNEQFF. The CDR3 DNA sequence: TGCAGTGCTAGAGATCGGAGGCTAGCGGAGTTCAATGAGCAGTTCTTC.

This clonotype was observed many times. The V and J genes are TRBV5-1 and TRBJ2-5; TRBD1 matches at 9 bases. Germline CDR1 SGHRS, CDR2 YFSETQ. The ends lost 4 bases at V and 4 bases at J; junction bases unmatched: 8. There are 15 residues in the CDR3. For the CDR3, the DNA is TGCGCCAGCAGCATCCTCCGGGACAGGGCAGAGACCCAGTACTTC. Its translation: CASSILRDRAETQYF.

This clonotype appeared a single time. The chain is built from TRBV20-1 and TRBJ1-1, with 7 nucleotides matching TRBD1. The CDR3 has 15 amino acids. With 1 base clipped from V and 0 bases from J, the junction kept 5 bases outside the gene matches. Germline CDR1 DFQATT, CDR2 SNEGSKA (reference sequence). The CDR3 DNA is TGCAGTGCTAGAGGACAGGGTAATATGAACACTGAAGCTTTCTTT. It encodes CSARGQGNMNTEAFF.

This clonotype has just a few counts. Since no conserved phenylalanine or tryptophan closes the CDR3, a read error is the likely cause. No DNA is shown, since the ends of the CDR3 on it are uncertain; the CDR3 is the one TCRdb lists. The V call is TRBV6-1, the J call TRBJ2-3; TRBD2 is the table's D call, not checked against the DNA. Ends included, the CDR3 has 11 residues. The V gene's germline CDR1 is MNHNS and CDR2 SASEGT. CDR3: CASSQGGTSET.

The J gene is TRBJ2-1, the V gene TRBV19, with a weak D call TRBD1 (6 bases). This CDR3 is 16 amino acids long. Germline CDR1 is LNHDA and CDR2 is SQIVND (reference sequence). With 1 base removed from V and 3 bases from J, the gap between germline ends came to 13 bases. CDR3 bases: TGTGCCAGTAGTATAGGAAAGGGGGTGATCTACAATGAGCAGTTCTTC. Amino acids: CASSIGKGVIYNEQFF.

This clonotype showed up many times. The chain has TRBV28 and TRBJ1-1; D gene uncertain. The CDR3 sequence is 12 residues long. CDR1 MDHEN and CDR2 SYDVKM come from the germline V gene. V lost 7 bases, J lost 5 bases, and 11 bases lay in between. CDR3 DNA sequence: TGTGCCAGCATCAGTACCTTGACTGAAGCTTTCTTT. Translated, it gives CASISTLTEAFF.

This clonotype was seen repeatedly, ten times or more. This chain links TRBV6-2 or TRBV6-3 with TRBJ2-1; the match to TRBD2 covers 8 bases. This CDR3 has 14 residues. Germline V gene sequence: CDR1 MNHEY, CDR2 SVGEGT. V was clipped by 2 bases and J by 6 bases; unmatched bases: 3. The CDR3 coding sequence is TGTGCCAGCAGTTACGGGGGACTAGTCAATGAGCAGTTCTTC. It specifies CASSYGGLVNEQFF.

This clonotype has ten or more counts. V usage is TRBV12-3 or TRBV12-4 and J usage is TRBJ2-7; 12 bases agree with TRBD2. The CDR3 is 20 residues long. V lost 5 bases to trimming and J lost 0 bases; unmatched junction nucleotides: 17. The CDR3 here is CASSRRRTGLGLAGSYEQYF. CDR3 DNA sequence: TGTGCCAGCAGTCGACGCAGGACAGGGCTGGGACTAGCGGGCTCCTACGAGCAGTACTTC.

V is TRBV6-1 and J is TRBJ2-2; D not resolved. Germline V gene data show CDR1 as MNHNS and CDR2 as SASEGT. V was clipped by 7 bases and J by 3 bases, with 12 bases between them. This CDR3 is built from 14 residues. The CDR3 coding sequence is TGTGCCAGCAAAGATATAGGTGACACCGGGGAGCTGTTTTTT. The encoded protein is CASKDIGDTGELFF.

The CDR3 nucleotides are TGTGCCAGCAGCCCCTCCGGGGCAGGGGTCCGTGAAAAACTGTTTTTT. Amino acid sequence: CASSPSGAGVREKLFF. The chain carries TRBV6-2 or TRBV6-3 and TRBJ1-4, with D possibly being TRBD1 (6 bases). The CDR3 runs to 16 residues. In germline, CDR1 is MNHEY, CDR2 SVGEGT. The germline V and J ends were trimmed by 6 bases and 7 bases, with 21 bases remaining between them.

As for this clonotype: Here the CDR3 omits its conserved ending phenylalanine or tryptophan, so a read error is the likely source. The chain joins TRBV11-2 to TRBJ2-2, with a tentative D call TRBD2 (6 bases). The CDR3 has 12 residues. Germline values: CDR1 SGHAT, CDR2 FQNNGV. CDR3 bases: TGTGCTGGAACGGGGGACACCGGGGAGCTGTTTCTT. Its protein is CAGTGDTGELFL.

The table lists this clonotype with many counts. CDR3 sequence (DNA): TGTGCCAGTAGGGGGCTTTTCCAACTGAACACTGAAGCTTTCTTT. Protein: CASRGLFQLNTEAFF. The chain combines TRBV19 with TRBJ1-1, with D perhaps TRBD1 (5 bases). From germline, CDR1 is LNHDA and CDR2 SQIVND (reference sequence). CDR3 size: 15 residues. Between the trimmed V and J ends, which lost 6 bases and 0 bases, there was a span of 14 bases.

The chain has TRBV9 and TRBJ2-7; 11 bases line up with TRBD2. The germline CDR1 and CDR2 sequences are SGDLS and YYNGEE. J gave up 2 bases and V 4 bases, and 5 bases lay outside the gene matches. This CDR3 contains 15 residues. Here the CDR3 reads CASSRTSGSAYEQYF. CDR3 in DNA: TGTGCCAGCAGCAGAACTAGCGGGAGCGCCTACGAGCAGTACTTC. Based on the CDR3 plus reference TRBV9 and TRBJ2-7, the full variable domain is DSGVTQTPKHLITATGQRVTLRCSPRSGDLSVYWYQQSLDQGLQFLIQYYNGEERAKGNILERFSAQQFPDLHSELNLSSLELGDSALYFCASSRTSGSAYEQYFGPGTRLTVT.

Regarding this clonotype: Since a far larger clone is one base different, this is likely a read error. This rearrangement joins TRBV2 to TRBJ2-3; D possibly corresponds to TRBD2 (6 bases). The CDR3 spans 16 residues. Germline V gene lookup returns CDR1 SNHLY and CDR2 FYNNEI. The CDR3 coding sequence is TGTGCCGGCAGCTCGGACGTGGGAGGCTACACAGATACGCAGTATTTT. Encoded protein: CAGSSDVGGYTDTQYF.

The chain uses TRBV5-1 and TRBJ2-3; TRBD1 aligns across 7 bases. This CDR3 has 16 amino acids. The germline CDR1 and CDR2 sequences are SGHRS and YFSETQ. The junction had 10 bases not matched to a gene; V was cut back by 4 bases and J by 2 bases. The CDR3 protein is CASSRITGTVTDTQYF. CDR3 bases: TGCGCCAGCAGCAGAATAACCGGGACAGTCACAGATACGCAGTATTTT. The full variable domain, in which reference TRBV5-1 and TRBJ2-3 provide the parts outside the CDR3, is KAGVTQTPRYLIKTRGQQVTLSCSPISGHRSVSWYQQTPGQGLQFLFEYFSETQRNKGNFPGRFSGRQFSNSRSEMNVSTLELGDSALYLCASSRITGTVTDTQYFGPGTRLTVL.

This clonotype was seen only once. The chain employs TRBV28 and TRBJ2-1, with 7 bases aligning to TRBD2. CDR1 is MDHEN and CDR2 is SYDVKM in the germline V gene. V trimming: 1 base; J trimming: 5 bases; junction bases outside the gene matches: 5. This CDR3 region has 15 residues. CDR3 region: CASSLLVAGHNEQFF. The CDR3 DNA follows: TGTGCCAGCAGTTTATTAGTAGCGGGCCACAATGAGCAGTTCTTC.

This clonotype was recorded at least ten times. V usage is TRBV11-2 and J usage is TRBJ2-2, with 12 bases identical to TRBD2. The CDR3 sequence is 17 residues long. With V trimmed by 3 bases and J by 2 bases, 4 bases remained unmatched. CDR1 and CDR2 (germline): SGHAT, FQNNGV. Here the CDR3 DNA reads TGTGCCAGCAGCTTTCTAGCGGGAGGGCTTAACACCGGGGAGCTGTTTTTT. Protein sequence: CASSFLAGGLNTGELFF.